The 29 T cell receptor beta chains in this list originate from one sample, sequenced in a study of cytomegalovirus exposure and HLA in healthy donors. Some clones are missing from TCRdb's copy, which holds only in-frame ones; the method was immunoSEQ multiplex PCR. The sample records about 160,000 clones, 65% to 90% being singletons. The sequenced sample consisted of PBMCs. Source of these receptors: a woman aged 18-35 years in good health and CMV-seronegative.

The rearrangement links TRBV5-1 to TRBJ2-7; perhaps TRBD2 as D (6 bases). CDR1 SGHRS and CDR2 YFSETQ come from the germline V gene. Between the trimmed V and J ends, which lost 2 bases and 4 bases, there was a span of 13 bases. This CDR3 has 14 residues. CDR3 protein: CASSFGDSRYEQYF. For the CDR3, the DNA is TGCGCCAGCAGCTTCGGGGACTCGAGGTACGAGCAGTACTTC. The variable domain in full, with the rest retrieved from reference TRBV5-1 and TRBJ2-7, is KAGVTQTPRYLIKTRGQQVTLSCSPISGHRSVSWYQQTPGQGLQFLFEYFSETQRNKGNFPGRFSGRQFSNSRSEMNVSTLELGDSALYLCASSFGDSRYEQYFGPGTRLTVT.

The CDR3 region is CASSPDRNQNTEAFF. For the CDR3, the DNA is TGTGCCAGCAGCCCCGACAGGAATCAAAACACTGAAGCTTTCTTT. This chain links TRBV6-5 with TRBJ1-1; D possibly corresponds to TRBD1 (6 bases). This CDR3 is 15 amino acids long. Trimming pared 6 bases from V and 2 bases from J, leaving 16 bases between. Germline CDR1 MNHEY, CDR2 SVGAGI.

J is TRBJ2-7 and V is TRBV29-1; 9 nucleotides line up with TRBD2. The CDR3 has 17 residues. Germline loops: CDR1 SQVTM, CDR2 ANQGSEA. The trim removed 4 bases at V and 3 bases at J, leaving 16 bases unmatched. For the CDR3, the DNA is TGCAGCGTTGGGTCAGGCCATAGCTCTAGCGGGATCTACGAGCAGTACTTC. Its protein product is CSVGSGHSSSGIYEQYF.

The rearrangement links TRBV5-1 to TRBJ2-2; 16 nucleotides agree with TRBD2. The CDR3 is 19 residues long. Trimming removed 1 base from V and 6 bases from J; junction bases left unmatched: 9. CDR1 is SGHRS, CDR2 YFSETQ, per germline. CDR3 nucleotides: TGCGCCAGCAGCTTGACGGGGACTAGCGGGGGGGCCCCCGCCGGGGAGCTGTTTTTT. This sequence encodes CASSLTGTSGGAPAGELFF.

V and J are TRBV14 and TRBJ1-1; D is perhaps TRBD1 (6 bases). Germline V lookup: CDR1 SGHDN, CDR2 FVKESK. With 7 bases removed from V and 4 bases from J, the gap between germline ends came to 19 bases. The CDR3 covers 15 residues. Here the CDR3 DNA reads TGTGCCAGCATCCCCGCTAGGGGGATCGGCACTGAAGCTTTCTTT. Translation gives CASIPARGIGTEAFF.

This clone was counted a few times. This rearrangement joins TRBV5-1 to TRBJ2-7, with TRBD2 matching over 14 bases. V trimming: 4 bases; J trimming: 3 bases; junction bases outside the gene matches: 12. The CDR3 consists of 18 residues. Germline V gene data show CDR1 as SGHRS and CDR2 as YFSETQ. The CDR3 DNA follows: TGCGCCAGCAGCCAGGGGACTAGCGGGAGAGGGATATTCTACGAGCAGTACTTC. Translation: CASSQGTSGRGIFYEQYF.

The chain links TRBV15 to TRBJ2-7; no reliable D call. Germline CDR1 and CDR2: LNHNV and YYDKDF (reference sequence). V lost 6 bases to trimming and J lost 3 bases, with 6 bases between them. This CDR3 spans 11 amino acids. CDR3 nucleotide sequence: TGTGCCACCAGTGCGAACTACGAGCAGTACTTC. This gives the protein CATSANYEQYF.

The chain is built from TRBV4-1 and TRBJ1-4; D is undetermined. The CDR3 totals 15 residues. From germline, CDR1 is MGHRA and CDR2 YSYEKL. V dropped 4 bases and J dropped 5 bases, with 14 bases sitting between them. CDR3 in DNA: TGCGCCAGCAGCCCGGTCCGGGGAGTAAATGAAAAACTGTTTTTT. Translation gives CASSPVRGVNEKLFF.

The chain has TRBV5-6 and TRBJ2-1, with a tentative D call TRBD2 (5 bases). The CDR3 consists of 15 residues. The V end lost 4 bases, the J end lost 4 bases, and 15 bases lay between the germline ends. CDR1 SGHDT and CDR2 YYEEEE come from the germline V gene. The CDR3 spells CASSPRLFQYNEQFF. CDR3 nucleotide sequence: TGTGCCAGCAGCCCGCGACTATTTCAATACAATGAGCAGTTCTTC.

About this clone: The DNA is left out, because the CDR3 cannot be placed on it with certainty; the CDR3 is given as TCRdb lists it. The chain has TRBV18 and TRBJ2-1; the tabulated D call, TRBD2, remains unverified against the DNA. A total of 15 residues make up the CDR3, ends included. Germline loops: CDR1 KGHSH, CDR2 LQKENI. CDR3 amino acids: CASSPNRDFGNEQFF.

V is TRBV7-9 and J is TRBJ2-3; D possibly corresponds to TRBD2 (5 bases). Germline assignment: CDR1 SEHNR and CDR2 FQNEAQ (reference sequence). The CDR3 length is 14 residues. V was cut by 3 bases and J by 4 bases, with 11 bases left in between. The CDR3, as DNA: TGTGCCAGCAGCTTCGGCGGGTACGCAGATACGCAGTATTTT. This sequence encodes CASSFGGYADTQYF.

The V gene is TRBV7-2, the J gene TRBJ2-7; maybe TRBD2 (6 bases). This CDR3 comprises 15 residues. Trimming shortened V by 5 bases and J by 2 bases, and 16 bases separated the two germline ends. The germline V gene has CDR1 SGHTA and CDR2 FQGNSA. The CDR3 nucleotides are TGTGCCAGCAGCCCTGGAGGGGCGACAGCCTACGAGCAGTACTTC. Protein sequence: CASSPGGATAYEQYF.

This clone has a single count. This chain joins TRBV5-4 and TRBJ1-4; possibly TRBD1 for D (6 bases). V was clipped by 0 bases and J by 4 bases, with 10 bases between them. In germline, CDR1 is SGHNT, CDR2 YYREEE (reference sequence). The CDR3 length is 15 residues. The CDR3 DNA sequence: TGTGCCAGCAGCTTGGGGACAGATCGTAATGAAAAACTGTTTTTT. The encoded protein is CASSLGTDRNEKLFF.

This clone was seen many times. The rearrangement links TRBV6-1 to TRBJ1-6, with 11 bases that match TRBD1. From germline, CDR1 is MNHNS and CDR2 SASEGT. V lost 1 base and J lost 7; bases outside the gene matches: 0. The CDR3 is made up of 15 amino acids. CDR3 loop: CASSEGTGGNSPLHF. In DNA form, the CDR3 reads TGTGCCAGCAGTGAAGGGACAGGGGGCAATTCACCCCTCCACTTT.

This chain uses TRBV6-5 with TRBJ1-1; possible D gene TRBD1, 5 bases. Germline-derived CDR1 and CDR2 are MNHEY and SVGAGI. The V and J ends lost 6 bases and 5 bases respectively, with 13 bases between them. This CDR3 has 13 amino acids. In DNA, the CDR3 is TGTGCCAGCAGATGGGACTCCTGGACTGAAGCTTTCTTT. The encoded protein is CASRWDSWTEAFF.

This chain connects TRBV19 to TRBJ2-7, with D perhaps matching TRBD2 (6 bases). V lost 5 bases to trimming and J lost 7 bases, with 21 bases between them. In germline, CDR1 is LNHDA, CDR2 SQIVND (reference sequence). This CDR3 spans 15 amino acids. CDR3 nucleotide sequence: TGTGCCAGTAGTCCCCGGGCCCCGGGGGATACTGAGCAGTACTTC. Translating gives CASSPRAPGDTEQYF. The whole variable domain, remainder taken from reference TRBV19 and TRBJ2-7, is DGGITQSPKYLFRKEGQNVTLSCEQNLNHDAMYWYRQDPGQGLRLIYYSQIVNDFQKGDIAEGYSVSREKKESFPLTVTSAQKNPTAFYLCASSPRAPGDTEQYFGPGTRLTVT.

This chain connects TRBV5-1 to TRBJ2-5; 12 nucleotides align to TRBD2. CDR3 length equals 15 residues. CDR1 is SGHRS, CDR2 YFSETQ, per germline. Germline trimming cut 4 bases from V and 2 bases from J; bases unmatched to any gene: 3. The CDR3 spells CASSVLAGGQETQYF. In DNA form, the CDR3 reads TGCGCCAGCAGCGTACTAGCGGGGGGACAAGAGACCCAGTACTTC.

The rearrangement joins TRBV4-1 to TRBJ2-7, with a possible D match to TRBD1 (5 bases). Trimming shortened V by 0 bases and J by 0 bases, and 15 bases separated the two germline ends. The length of the CDR3 is 17 residues. Germline values: CDR1 MGHRA, CDR2 YSYEKL. The CDR3 coding sequence is TGCGCCAGCAGCCAAGAGGGCGGCAGGGCGCGCTCCTACGAGCAGTACTTC. Residues: CASSQEGGRARSYEQYF.

This chain connects TRBV5-8 to TRBJ1-2, with D maybe TRBD1 (5 bases). Germline CDR1 is SGHTS and CDR2 is YDEGEE. This CDR3 has 15 amino acids. Trimming removed 0 bases at V and 4 bases at J, with 13 bases between. The DNA of the CDR3 is TGTGCCAGCAGCTTGGGGTCAGGGAGGACCTATGGCTACACCTTC. Its translation is CASSLGSGRTYGYTF.

This chain links TRBV19 with TRBJ1-6; TRBD1 matches at 10 bases. Trimming cost V 5 bases and J 0 bases; bases outside gene matches: 4. Germline V gene data show CDR1 as LNHDA and CDR2 as SQIVND (reference sequence). The CDR3 runs to 17 residues. CDR3 residues: CASSDRGQSSYNSPLHF. Here the CDR3 DNA reads TGTGCCAGTAGTGACAGGGGGCAGAGCTCCTATAATTCACCCCTCCACTTT.

This sequence joins TRBV6-5 and TRBJ2-1; the match to TRBD2 covers 8 bases. Per the germline V gene, CDR1 is MNHEY and CDR2 is SVGAGI. The CDR3 length is 13 residues. V gave up 3 bases and J gave up 10 bases; unmatched junction bases: 5. In DNA, the CDR3 is TGTGCCAGCAGTTATGCCCGGACTAGCGAGCAGTTCTTC. Translated, it gives CASSYARTSEQFF.

This sequence joins TRBV10-3 and TRBJ1-1; 7 bases map to TRBD1. Trimming removed 5 bases from V and 4 bases from J; junction bases left unmatched: 7. In germline, CDR1 is ENHRY, CDR2 SYGVKD. The CDR3 extends over 14 amino acids. In DNA form, the CDR3 reads TGTGCCATCAGTAGACAGGGTCCCGGCACTGAAGCTTTCTTT. It codes for CAISRQGPGTEAFF.

The J gene is TRBJ2-1, the V gene TRBV4-2, with 8 bases lining up with TRBD2. Unmatched junction bases numbered 12, after V lost 2 bases and J lost 0 bases. This CDR3 has 19 residues. CDR1 is LGHNA and CDR2 is YNFKEQ in the germline V gene. DNA for the CDR3: TGTGCCAGCAGCCAACTTGGTAGCGGGGTCCCCAGCTCCTACAATGAGCAGTTCTTC. Protein sequence: CASSQLGSGVPSSYNEQFF.

The chain links TRBV30 to TRBJ1-1, with D possibly being TRBD1 (6 bases). The V gene lost 3 bases and the J gene lost 3 bases, with 17 bases spanning the gap. Germline V gene sequence: CDR1 GTSNPN, CDR2 SVGIG (reference sequence). The CDR3 consists of 15 residues. The CDR3, as DNA: TGTGCCTGGAGGGGCAAGACAGGCGGCTACACTGAAGCTTTCTTT. Translating it yields CAWRGKTGGYTEAFF.

This chain links TRBV9 with TRBJ2-1, with 9 bases fitting TRBD2. The CDR3 has 15 amino acids. V shed 4 bases and J 0 bases; nucleotides not matched to a gene: 2. Germline V gene sequence: CDR1 SGDLS, CDR2 YYNGEE. Here the CDR3 reads CASSQGLASYNEQFF. The DNA for the CDR3 is TGTGCCAGCAGCCAGGGACTAGCCTCCTACAATGAGCAGTTCTTC.

This clone was observed a few times. The chain carries TRBV7-2 and TRBJ2-7; 8 bases line up with TRBD2. Germline V CDR1 and CDR2: SGHTA, FQGNSA. Trimming cost V 4 bases and J 2 bases; bases outside gene matches: 7. CDR3 length: 15 amino acids. CDR3 DNA sequence: TGTGCCAGCAGCTCCTTTAGCGGGGCAGCCTACGAGCAGTACTTC. Its translation is CASSSFSGAAYEQYF.

Points on this clone: The junction shows a germline mismatch at one end, possibly a read error. The chain has TRBV27 and TRBJ2-6; a weak D match, TRBD1 (6 bases). CDR1 is MNHEY, CDR2 SMNVEV, per germline (reference sequence). This CDR3 contains 14 residues. The DNA of the CDR3 is TGTGCCAGCAGTTCGGCTGAAGGGGGCAACGTCCTGACTTTC. Protein: CASSSAEGGNVLTF.

The chain combines TRBV5-1 with TRBJ2-3; 11 nucleotides agree with TRBD2. The CDR3 extends over 17 amino acids. Unmatched junction bases numbered 7, after V lost 2 bases and J lost 2 bases. CDR1 is SGHRS and CDR2 is YFSETQ in the germline V gene. CDR3 coding DNA: TGCGCCAGCAGCTTATCCGGGACTAGCGGCTACACAGATACGCAGTATTTT. Protein sequence: CASSLSGTSGYTDTQYF.

This clone was picked up one time. V is TRBV2 and J is TRBJ1-1; 9 bases align to TRBD1. The germline V gene encodes CDR1 SNHLY and CDR2 FYNNEI. Trimming took 6 bases from V and 2 from J; bases not matched to a gene: 7. The CDR3 sequence is 15 residues long. The CDR3 nucleotides read TGTGCCAGCAGACGAAACAGGGGGCTTAACACTGAAGCTTTCTTT. This sequence encodes CASRRNRGLNTEAFF.